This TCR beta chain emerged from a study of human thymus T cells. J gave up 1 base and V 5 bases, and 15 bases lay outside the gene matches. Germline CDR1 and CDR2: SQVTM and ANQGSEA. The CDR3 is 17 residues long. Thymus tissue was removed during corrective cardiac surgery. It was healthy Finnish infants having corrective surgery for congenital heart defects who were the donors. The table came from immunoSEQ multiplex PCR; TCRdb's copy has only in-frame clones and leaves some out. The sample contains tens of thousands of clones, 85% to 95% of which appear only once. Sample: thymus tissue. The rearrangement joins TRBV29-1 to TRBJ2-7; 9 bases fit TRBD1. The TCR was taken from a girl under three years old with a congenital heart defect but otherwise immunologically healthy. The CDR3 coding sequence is TGCAGCGTTCAATTCGTCGTTGGGACAGGGACGTCCTACGAGCAGTACTTC. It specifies CSVQFVVGTGTSYEQYF.